This T cell receptor beta chain was retrieved from a study of T-cell memory formation after mild COVID-19. For the study at large: Clustering of TCRs was largely donor specific.

Researchers used 5'RACE with constant-segment primers to make TCR alpha and TCR beta cDNA libraries that carry sample barcodes and UMIs. A single record per CDR3 protein comes from TCRdb applying MiXCR to the 5' RACE reads. The sample holds 180,000 or so distinct CDR3 sequences; 11% are singletons and the top ten take approximately 3.8%. The V end was cut by 5 bases, the J end by 11 bases, with 13 bases between. Germline assignment: CDR1 SEHNR and CDR2 FQNEAQ (reference sequence). This CDR3 is 13 amino acids long. General study results and limits: Some clones that responded turned up in pre-infection memory, which suggests that cross-reactive memory joined in.

To note about this clonotype: Its antigen is as yet unknown.

This chain links TRBV7-9 with TRBJ1-6, with D maybe TRBD1 (6 bases). What was sequenced was PBMCs or a T cell subset sorted from them (not recorded which). This TCR was sampled from a man between 18 and 35 years old who had mild COVID-19 (a few samples of this study predate the infection). Cell type and time point are not known. CDR3: CASSLSGETPLHF. DNA of the CDR3: TGTGCCAGCAGCCTTTCAGGGGAGACACCCCTCCACTTT.